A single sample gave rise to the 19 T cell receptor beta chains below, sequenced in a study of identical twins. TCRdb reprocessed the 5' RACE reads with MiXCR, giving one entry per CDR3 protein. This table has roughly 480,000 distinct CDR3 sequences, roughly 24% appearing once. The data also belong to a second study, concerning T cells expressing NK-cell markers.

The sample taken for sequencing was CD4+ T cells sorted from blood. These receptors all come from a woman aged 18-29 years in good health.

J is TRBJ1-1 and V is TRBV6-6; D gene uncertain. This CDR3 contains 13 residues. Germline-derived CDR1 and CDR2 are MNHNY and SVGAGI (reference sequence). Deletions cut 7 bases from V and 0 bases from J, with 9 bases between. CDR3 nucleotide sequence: TGTGCCAGCATATCACTCATGAACACTGAAGCTTTCTTT. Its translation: CASISLMNTEAFF.

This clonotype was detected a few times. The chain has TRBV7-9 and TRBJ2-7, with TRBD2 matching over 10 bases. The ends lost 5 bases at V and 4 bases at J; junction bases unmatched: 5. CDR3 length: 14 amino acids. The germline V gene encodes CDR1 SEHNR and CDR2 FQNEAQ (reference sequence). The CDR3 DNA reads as TGTGCCAGCAGCCTTACTAGCGGGGAATACGAGCAGTACTTC. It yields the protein CASSLTSGEYEQYF.

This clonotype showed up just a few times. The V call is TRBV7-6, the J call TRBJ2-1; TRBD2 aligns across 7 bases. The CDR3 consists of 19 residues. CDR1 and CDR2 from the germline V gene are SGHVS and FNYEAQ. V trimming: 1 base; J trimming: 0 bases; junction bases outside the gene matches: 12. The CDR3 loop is CASSLGWRGSPSSYNEQFF. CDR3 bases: TGTGCCAGCAGCTTAGGTTGGCGGGGGTCCCCGAGCTCCTACAATGAGCAGTTCTTC.

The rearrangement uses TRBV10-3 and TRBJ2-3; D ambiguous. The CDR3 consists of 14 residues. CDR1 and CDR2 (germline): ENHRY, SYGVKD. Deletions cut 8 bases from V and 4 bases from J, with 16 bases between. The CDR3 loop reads CAIPDTLRPDTQYF. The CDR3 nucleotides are TGTGCCATCCCTGACACCCTTAGGCCAGATACGCAGTATTTT.

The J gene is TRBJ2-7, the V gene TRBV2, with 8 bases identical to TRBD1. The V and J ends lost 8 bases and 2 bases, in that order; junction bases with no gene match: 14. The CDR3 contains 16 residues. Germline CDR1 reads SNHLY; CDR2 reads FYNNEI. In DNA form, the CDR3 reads TGTGCCAGCGTACGTTACGCAGGGGGCGCCGCCTACGAGCAGTACTTC. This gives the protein CASVRYAGGAAYEQYF.

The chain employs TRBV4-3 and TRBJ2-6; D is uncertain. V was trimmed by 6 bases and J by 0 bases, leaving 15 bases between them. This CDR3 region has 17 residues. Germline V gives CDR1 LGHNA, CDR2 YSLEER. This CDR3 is CASSQSPHGSGANVLTF. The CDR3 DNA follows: TGCGCCAGCAGTCAATCTCCGCACGGCTCTGGGGCCAACGTCCTGACTTTC.

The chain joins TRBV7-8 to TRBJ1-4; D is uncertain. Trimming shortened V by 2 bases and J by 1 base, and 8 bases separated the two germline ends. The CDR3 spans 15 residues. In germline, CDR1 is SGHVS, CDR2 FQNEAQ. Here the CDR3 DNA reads TGTGCCAGCAGCTTACGACGGATAACTAATGAAAAACTGTTTTTT. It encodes CASSLRRITNEKLFF. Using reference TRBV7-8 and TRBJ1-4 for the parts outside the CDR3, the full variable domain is GAGVSQSPRYKVAKRGQDVALRCDPISGHVSLFWYQQALGQGPEFLTYFQNEAQLDKSGLPSDRFFAERPEGSVSTLKIQRTQQEDSAVYLCASSLRRITNEKLFFGSGTQLSVL.

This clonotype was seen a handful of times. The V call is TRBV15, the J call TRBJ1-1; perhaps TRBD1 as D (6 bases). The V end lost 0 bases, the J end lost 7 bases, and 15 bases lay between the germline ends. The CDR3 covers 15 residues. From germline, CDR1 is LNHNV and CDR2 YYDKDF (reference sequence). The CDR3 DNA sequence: TGTGCCACCAGCAGAGATTACAGGGCCCCTAATGAAGCTTTCTTT. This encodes CATSRDYRAPNEAFF.

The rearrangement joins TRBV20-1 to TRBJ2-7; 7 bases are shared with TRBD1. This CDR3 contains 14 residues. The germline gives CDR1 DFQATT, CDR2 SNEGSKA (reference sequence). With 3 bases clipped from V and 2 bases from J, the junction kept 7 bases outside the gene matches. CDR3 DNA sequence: TGCAGTGCTAGTAATCCAGGGGGAGCCTACGAGCAGTACTTC. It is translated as CSASNPGGAYEQYF.

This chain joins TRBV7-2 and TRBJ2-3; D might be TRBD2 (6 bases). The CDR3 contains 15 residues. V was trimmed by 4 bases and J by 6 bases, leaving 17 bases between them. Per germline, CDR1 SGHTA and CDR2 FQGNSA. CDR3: CASSYRPSALDTQYF. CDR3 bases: TGTGCCAGCAGCTATAGGCCTAGCGCACTCGATACGCAGTATTTT.

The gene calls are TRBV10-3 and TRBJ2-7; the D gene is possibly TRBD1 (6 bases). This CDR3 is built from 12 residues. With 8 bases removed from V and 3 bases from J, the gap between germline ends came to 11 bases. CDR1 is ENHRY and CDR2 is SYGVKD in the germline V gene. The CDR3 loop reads CAIGTTNYEQYF. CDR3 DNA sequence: TGTGCCATCGGGACAACTAACTACGAGCAGTACTTC.

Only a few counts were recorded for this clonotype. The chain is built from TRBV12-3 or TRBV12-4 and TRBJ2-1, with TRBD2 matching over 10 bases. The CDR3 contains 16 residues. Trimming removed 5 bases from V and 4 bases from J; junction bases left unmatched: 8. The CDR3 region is CASSALLAGRYNEQFF. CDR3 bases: TGTGCCAGCAGTGCCCTACTAGCGGGGAGGTACAATGAGCAGTTCTTC.

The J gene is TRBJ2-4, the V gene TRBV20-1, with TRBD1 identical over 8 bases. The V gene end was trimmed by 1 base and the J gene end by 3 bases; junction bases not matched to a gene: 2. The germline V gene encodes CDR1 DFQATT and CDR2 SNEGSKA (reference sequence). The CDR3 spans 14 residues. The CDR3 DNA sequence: TGCAGTGCTAGAGGGACAGGGAACAAAAACATTCAGTACTTC. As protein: CSARGTGNKNIQYF.

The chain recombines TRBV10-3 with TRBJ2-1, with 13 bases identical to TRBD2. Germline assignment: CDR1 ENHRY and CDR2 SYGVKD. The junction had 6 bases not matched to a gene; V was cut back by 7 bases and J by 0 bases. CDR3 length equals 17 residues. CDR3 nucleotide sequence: TGTGCCATCAAGTCACTAGCGGGAGGGAGCTCCTACAATGAGCAGTTCTTC. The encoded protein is CAIKSLAGGSSYNEQFF.

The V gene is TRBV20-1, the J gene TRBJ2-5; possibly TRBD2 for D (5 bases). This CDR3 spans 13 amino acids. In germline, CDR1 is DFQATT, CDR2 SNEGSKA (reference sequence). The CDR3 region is CSLIGSRGETQYF. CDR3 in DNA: TGCAGCCTAATCGGGTCCCGGGGTGAGACCCAGTACTTC.

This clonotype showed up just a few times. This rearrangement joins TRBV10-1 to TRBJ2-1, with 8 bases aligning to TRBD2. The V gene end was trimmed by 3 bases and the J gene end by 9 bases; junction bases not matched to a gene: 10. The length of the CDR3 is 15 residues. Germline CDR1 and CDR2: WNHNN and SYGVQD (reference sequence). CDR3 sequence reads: CASSEGGAGEREQFF. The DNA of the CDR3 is TGCGCCAGCAGTGAAGGAGGAGCGGGAGAGCGTGAGCAGTTCTTC.

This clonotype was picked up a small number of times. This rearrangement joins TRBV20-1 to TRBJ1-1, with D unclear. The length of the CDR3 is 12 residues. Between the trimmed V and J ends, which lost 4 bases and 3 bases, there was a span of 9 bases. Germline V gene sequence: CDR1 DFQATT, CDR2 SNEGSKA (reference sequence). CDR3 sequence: CSANGRYTEAFF. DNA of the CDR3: TGCAGTGCTAACGGCAGATACACTGAAGCTTTCTTT.

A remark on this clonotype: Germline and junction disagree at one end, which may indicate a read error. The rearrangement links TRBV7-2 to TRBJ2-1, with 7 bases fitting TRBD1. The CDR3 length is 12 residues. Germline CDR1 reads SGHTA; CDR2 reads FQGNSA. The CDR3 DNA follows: TGTGCCAGCGCAAAACAGGGGCCGTTGTGGGTCTTC. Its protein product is CASAKQGPLWVF.

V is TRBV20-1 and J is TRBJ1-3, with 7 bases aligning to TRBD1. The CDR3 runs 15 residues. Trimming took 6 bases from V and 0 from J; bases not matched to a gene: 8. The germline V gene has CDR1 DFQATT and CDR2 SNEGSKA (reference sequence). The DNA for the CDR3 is TGCAGTGCCTCGGGGACAGCGAGCTCTGGAAACACCATATATTTT. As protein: CSASGTASSGNTIYF.